This is a list of T cell receptor beta chains from one sample in a study of T cell responses to AZD1222 COVID-19 vaccine. Data came from immunoSEQ multiplex PCR; TCRdb stores just in-frame clones and leaves some out. Of about 140,000 clones in the sample, about nine tenths were seen once. The starting material was peripheral blood, obtained on day 0 of AZD1222 vaccination. The receptors stem from an adult in good health. Each CDR3 is given with its conserved first and last residue. A D gene is named only where the DNA matches it firmly. Where a row states a size, it is once, few, many or the class of an expanded clone; other rows omit it.

size	D	V	J	CDR3	DNA
few	TRBD1	TRBV29-1	TRBJ2-7	CSVGDRGFHEQYF	TGCAGCGTTGGGGACAGGGGGTTCCACGAGCAGTACTTC
-	TRBD1	TRBV6-6	TRBJ2-7	CASSQTLDRVNEQYF	TGTGCCAGCAGCCAAACCCTGGACAGGGTTAACGAGCAGTACTTC
-	-	TRBV7-2	TRBJ2-5	CASSLGGLWGAQYF	TGTGCCAGCAGCTTAGGGGGACTCTGGGGGGCCCAGTACTTC
-	TRBD2	TRBV5-6	TRBJ2-7	CASSLGLAGIYEQYF	TGTGCCAGCAGCTTGGGACTAGCGGGGATCTACGAGCAGTACTTC
-	-	TRBV29-1	TRBJ1-2	CSALSGANYGYTF	TGCAGCGCTCTGTCTGGGGCTAACTATGGCTACACCTTC
-	-	TRBV7-3	TRBJ2-1	CASSLSGYYYNEQFF	TGTGCCAGCAGCTTATCAGGGTACTACTACAATGAGCAGTTCTTC
many	-	TRBV5-1	TRBJ1-6	CASSLPGRANSPLHF	TGCGCCAGCAGCTTGCCGGGCAGGGCTAATTCACCCCTCCACTTT
-	TRBD2	TRBV13	TRBJ2-7	CASSLAVGGLGTHEQYF	TGTGCCAGCAGCTTAGCGGTCGGGGGACTAGGGACACACGAGCAGTACTTC
-	-	TRBV29-1	TRBJ2-7	CSGLFAGKPFLTTYEQYF	TGCAGCGGGCTCTTTGCGGGGAAACCATTTCTTACAACCTACGAGCAGTACTTC
-	TRBD2	TRBV29-1	TRBJ2-1	CSVAEGTSGPNEQFF	TGCAGCGTGGCGGAGGGGACTAGTGGCCCCAATGAGCAGTTCTTC
-	-	TRBV6-5	TRBJ1-1	CASSKQINTEAFF	TGTGCCAGCAGTAAACAGATTAACACTGAAGCTTTCTTT
-	TRBD1	TRBV6-6	TRBJ1-5	CASSATGVGNQPQHF	TGTGCCAGCAGTGCGACAGGGGTGGGCAATCAGCCCCAGCATTTT
-	TRBD1	TRBV27	TRBJ2-7	CASSWGQPPVEQYF	TGTGCCAGCAGTTGGGGACAGCCCCCCGTGGAGCAGTACTTC
-	-	TRBV5-1	TRBJ2-7	CASSESRTPTYEQYF	TGCGCCAGCAGCGAGTCTAGGACACCAACCTACGAGCAGTACTTC
-	TRBD2	TRBV3-1/TRBV3-2	TRBJ2-1	CASSQGALAGGRFF	TGTGCCAGCAGCCAAGGGGCCCTAGCGGGAGGTCGGTTCTTC
-	-	TRBV7-9	TRBJ1-4	CASSFGDLNEKLFF	TGTGCCAGCAGCTTCGGGGATCTAAATGAAAAACTGTTTTTT
-	-	TRBV6-5	TRBJ1-2	CASLGIGYTF	TGTGCCAGCCTCGGTATTGGCTACACCTTC
-	TRBD1	TRBV3-1/TRBV3-2	TRBJ1-1	CASSHSGTAHYYPFF	TGTGCCAGCAGCCACTCCGGGACAGCCCATTACTACCCTTTCTTT
-	-	TRBV6-1	TRBJ1-2	CASSERSHYGYTF	TGTGCCAGCAGTGAACGCTCCCACTATGGCTACACCTTC
-	-	TRBV5-4	TRBJ2-2	CASTRDRIKNTGELFF	TGTGCCAGTACCCGAGACAGGATCAAGAACACCGGGGAGCTGTTTTTT
-	-	TRBV11-2	TRBJ2-7	CASGGGAAYEQYF	TGTGCCAGCGGCGGGGGCGCCGCCTACGAGCAGTACTTC
-	TRBD1	TRBV29-1	TRBJ1-3	CSVRQGIDTIYF	TGCAGCGTCCGACAGGGGATAGACACCATATATTTT
few	-	TRBV29-1	TRBJ1-3	CSVDLLAGRNTIYF	TGCAGCGTTGACCTTCTGGCAGGAAGAAACACCATATATTTT
-	-	TRBV29-1	TRBJ1-2	CSVDNRRKGYTF	TGCAGCGTTGACAACAGGAGGAAGGGCTACACCTTC